The TCR beta chain under discussion was sequenced for a study of neoadjuvant anti-PD-1 for oral cavity cancer. About the research overall: Non-progressing patients received a fourth nivolumab dose near day 43, then surgery on days 50-56.

Broader study findings: Only three patients per response group were TCR-analyzed; validation needed. Pretreatment Treg/Th17 ratio correlated inversely with post-treatment tumor clonality.

These oral cavity squamous cell carcinomas were HPV-negative and locally advanced. The data were produced by immunoSEQ multiplex PCR, yet TCRdb's version contains in-frame clones alone and is incomplete. The table shows some 14,000 clones, with about 70% occurring only once. Germline V gene lookup returns CDR1 SGHDN and CDR2 FVKESK. V lost 4 bases to trimming and J lost 12 bases, with 13 bases between them. This CDR3 spans 12 amino acids. This clone was found a few times. No antigen is known for it. The J gene is TRBJ2-1, the V gene TRBV14; the D gene is possibly TRBD1 (6 bases). The TCR comes from a person aged 35-79 years with oral cavity squamous cell carcinoma. Specimen: PBMCs, collected before nivolumab (anti-PD-1) treatment. The CDR3 DNA sequence: TGTGCCAGCAGCCGGACAGTTTTTCTGCAGTTCTTC. Residues: CASSRTVFLQFF.